This is a list of T cell receptor beta chains from one sample in a study of CD8 T cells in ankylosing spondylitis. TCRdb reanalysed the 5' RACE reads using MiXCR and keeps one entry per CDR3 protein. This table has roughly 130,000 distinct CDR3 sequences, approximately 6.8% appearing once. The source material was blood, either unsorted or a sorted T cell fraction (not recorded which). These receptors all stem from a male donor with ankylosing spondylitis or in good health (not recorded which). Each CDR3 is given with its conserved first and last residue. D genes are given only for firm matches. Part of the rows lack a size; the others show once, few, many or a class for expanded clones.

abundance	v_gene	d_gene	j_gene	CDR3nt	CDR3aa
many	TRBV7-9	.	TRBJ1-3	TGTGCCAGCAGCCAAAACTCTGGAAACACCATATATTTT	CASSQNSGNTIYF
many	TRBV29-1	.	TRBJ2-7	TGCAGCGTTGGGAGGAGACAAGCCTACGAGCAGTACTTC	CSVGRRQAYEQYF
many	TRBV12-3/TRBV12-4	TRBD2	TRBJ2-6	TGTGCCAGCAGCGGCGGGGGCTCTGGGGCCAACGTCCTGACTTTC	CASSGGGSGANVLTF
many	TRBV20-1	TRBD1	TRBJ2-3	TGCAGTGCTAGAGATTTCCCGACAGGGTTCACAGATACGCAGTATTTT	CSARDFPTGFTDTQYF
many	TRBV29-1	TRBD2	TRBJ2-3	TGCAGCGTCATGACTAGCGGCCCAGATACGCAGTATTTT	CSVMTSGPDTQYF
many	TRBV29-1	.	TRBJ2-7	TGCAGCGTTAAACAGGGTGCCTACGAGCAGTACTTC	CSVKQGAYEQYF
many	TRBV29-1	.	TRBJ1-2	TGCAGCCTACAGGGAGCCAACTATGGCTACACCTTC	CSLQGANYGYTF
many	TRBV18	.	TRBJ2-3	TGTGCCAGCTCACCAATGGGTAGCGGAGGCACAGATACGCAGTATTTT	CASSPMGSGGTDTQYF
many	TRBV20-1	TRBD2	TRBJ2-3	TGCAGTGCTAGTGGCATAGCGGGATTCACAGATACGCAGTATTTT	CSASGIAGFTDTQYF
many	TRBV19	.	TRBJ2-3	TGTGCCAGTAGTATTTCAGGGGTCGCAGATACGCAGTATTTT	CASSISGVADTQYF
many	TRBV12-3/TRBV12-4	.	TRBJ2-7	TGTGCCAGCAGTTCCCGTTACGAGCAGTACTTC	CASSSRYEQYF
many	TRBV9	.	TRBJ2-1	TGTGCCAGCAGCGTTGAAGGGCTTACCAATGAGCAGTTCTTC	CASSVEGLTNEQFF
many	TRBV27	.	TRBJ1-4	TGTGCCAGCAGTCCCCGACCGAGACAAAGTATACTGTTTTTT	CASSPRPRQSILFF
many	TRBV28	.	TRBJ2-7	TGTGCCAGCAACAGACAGGAACCCTACGAGCAGTACTTC	CASNRQEPYEQYF
many	TRBV7-2	.	TRBJ2-7	TGTGCCAGCAGCTTAGCAGCCAGTTACAACTACGAGCAGTACTTC	CASSLAASYNYEQYF
many	TRBV5-1	.	TRBJ1-5	TGCGCCAGCAGCTTGTCCAGGGAAGTCCTCGTACCCCAGCATTTT	CASSLSREVLVPQHF
many	TRBV12-3/TRBV12-4	.	TRBJ1-5	TGTGCCAGCAGTTTTGACATGCCCGATCAGCCCCAGCATTTT	CASSFDMPDQPQHF
many	TRBV5-1	.	TRBJ2-5	TGCGCCAGCAGCACCCAGACAGCGGCTAGCGATGTGGTTGAGACCCAGTACTTC	CASSTQTAASDVVETQYF
few	TRBV10-3	.	TRBJ2-5	TGTGCCATCAGCGGGGACGTCCAAGAGACCCAGTACTTC	CAISGDVQETQYF
many	TRBV7-6	.	TRBJ2-1	TGTGCCAGCAGCTTAGTGAGCTCCTACAATGAGCAGTTCTTC	CASSLVSSYNEQFF
many	TRBV4-2	TRBD1	TRBJ1-6	TGTGCCAGCAGCCATCCGACGGGACAGCCGGGGACACCCCTCCACTTT	CASSHPTGQPGTPLHF
many	TRBV10-2	TRBD2	TRBJ2-1	TGCGCCAGCAGTGAGCTAGCGGGCTCCTACAATGAGCAGTTCTTC	CASSELAGSYNEQFF
.	TRBV9	.	TRBJ1-6	TGTGCCAGCAGCCCAGGGACTCTCGTAAATTCACCCCTCCACTTT	CASSPGTLVNSPLHF
many	TRBV18	TRBD2	TRBJ2-1	TGTGCCAGCTCACCACCGGGACTAGCGGGATCTCCCAATGAGCAGTTCTTC	CASSPPGLAGSPNEQFF
once	TRBV7-2	.	TRBJ2-2	TGTGCCAGCAGCTGGAGACAGTCCGGGGAGCTGTTTTTT	CASSWRQSGELFF
many	TRBV7-9	TRBD1	TRBJ1-1	TGTGCCAGCAGCTTAGGGCCAACAGGGGCGGACACTGAAGCTTTCTTT	CASSLGPTGADTEAFF
many	TRBV5-1	.	TRBJ2-7	TGCGCCAGCAGCCTGATTACGGCCCTTACCGAGCAGTACTTC	CASSLITALTEQYF
few	TRBV20-1	TRBD2	TRBJ2-1	TGCAGTGCCCAGGGCCCGGGCCTAGCGGGGCTCTCCTACAATGAGCAGTTCTTC	CSAQGPGLAGLSYNEQFF
many	TRBV12-3/TRBV12-4	TRBD1	TRBJ1-2	TGTGCCAGCAAGACTAACCCAGGGGGAGGCTACACCTTC	CASKTNPGGGYTF
many	TRBV5-1	.	TRBJ2-1	TGCGCCAGCAGCTTGGTTCCTGGGGGCAATGAGCAGTTCTTC	CASSLVPGGNEQFF
.	TRBV18	TRBD2	TRBJ2-7	TGTGCCAGCTCACCACCGGCGGGAGGGAACGAGCAGTACTTC	CASSPPAGGNEQYF
many	TRBV12-3/TRBV12-4	.	TRBJ1-6	TGTGCCAGCAGTTTGACAGTAAAAAATTCACCCCTCCACTTT	CASSLTVKNSPLHF
many	TRBV3-1	.	TRBJ1-1	TGTGCCAGCACAAACCCAATGAACACTGAAGCTTTCTTT	CASTNPMNTEAFF
many	TRBV30	.	TRBJ1-1	TGTGCCTGGAACGACAGGAACACTGAAGCTTTCTTT	CAWNDRNTEAFF
many	TRBV20-1	TRBD1	TRBJ1-4	TGCAGCGGGACAGCCGATAATGAAAAACTGTTTTTT	CSGTADNEKLFF
many	TRBV15	TRBD1	TRBJ1-2	TGTGCCACCAGCAGAGATGCCACAGGGGCAATTTATGGCTACACCTTC	CATSRDATGAIYGYTF
many	TRBV7-8	.	TRBJ1-6	TGTGCCAGCAGCTTACCAAGGATTCCCTATAATTCACCCCTCCACTTT	CASSLPRIPYNSPLHF
once	TRBV20-1	.	TRBJ1-5	TGCAGTGCTCAACCATCCATCAATAAACCCCAGCATTTT	CSAQPSINKPQHF
many	TRBV19	.	TRBJ1-1	TGTGCCAGTAGTAAGACAGATATGAACACTGAAGCTTTCTTT	CASSKTDMNTEAFF
.	TRBV10-3	.	TRBJ1-2	TGTGCCATCAGGGTGGAAAGGGATGGCTACACCTTC	CAIRVERDGYTF
many	TRBV5-1	.	TRBJ2-1	TGCGCCAGCAGCTTACTAAGCGATGAGCAGTTCTTC	CASSLLSDEQFF
many	TRBV5-1	TRBD1	TRBJ2-3	TGCGCCAGCAGCAAGAGGACAGGCGCAGATACGCAGTATTTT	CASSKRTGADTQYF
many	TRBV27	.	TRBJ2-2	TGTGCCAGCAGCACTTGGTCCACCGGGGAGCTGTTTTTT	CASSTWSTGELFF
many	TRBV29-1	.	TRBJ1-2	TGCAGCGTCACTACAGGGCTTGGGGGAGCTAACTATGGCTACACCTTC	CSVTTGLGGANYGYTF
many	TRBV20-1	.	TRBJ2-3	TGCAGTGCTCCGGGACTCAGCACAGATACGCAGTATTTT	CSAPGLSTDTQYF
many	TRBV3-1	.	TRBJ2-2	TGTGCCAGCAGCCAAGAAATGTGGGGTAACACCGGGGAGCTGTTTTTT	CASSQEMWGNTGELFF
many	TRBV5-6	TRBD2	TRBJ2-3	TGTGCCAGCACCCCGGGCACTAGCGGGAGCACAGATACGCAGTATTTT	CASTPGTSGSTDTQYF
many	TRBV12-3/TRBV12-4	.	TRBJ2-7	TGTGCCAGCAGCCTGGGGTTCTTC	CASSLGFF
.	TRBV19	TRBD1	TRBJ1-2	TGTGCCAGTAGTAAGAACATCGGGACAGGGATTATCGGCTACACCTTC	CASSKNIGTGIIGYTF
many	TRBV3-1	TRBD1	TRBJ1-1	TGTGCCAGCAGCGGTAGACAGGGGCAGGACACTGAAGCTTTCTTT	CASSGRQGQDTEAFF